Each of the 31 T cell receptor beta chains below was sequenced from the same sample in a study of T cells in Graves' hyperthyroidism and ophthalmopathy. Regions amplified from RNA transcripts were the TCR beta CDR3 regions. Carried out on the TCR CDR3, a first-round RT-PCR used the HTBI primer set. Via MiXCR, TCRdb re-called the multiplex PCR reads, giving one row per CDR3 protein. The sample consists of hundreds of thousands of distinct CDR3 sequences, approximately 21% of them appearing once. Sequenced material: blood. The receptors here all came from a man aged 25 to 40 with Graves' ophthalmopathy.

This chain joins TRBV13 and TRBJ1-1; no firm D call. The V gene's germline CDR1 is PRHDT and CDR2 FYEKMQ (reference sequence). Trimming pared 7 bases from V and 1 base from J, leaving 16 bases between. The CDR3 runs to 15 residues. The CDR3 reads CASTISGRWNTEAFF. The CDR3 nucleotides are TGTGCCAGCACTATTTCTGGGCGGTGGAACACTGAAGCTTTCTTT.

This clonotype was detected only once. This chain links TRBV14 with TRBJ2-1; 12 bases line up with TRBD2. The germline gives CDR1 SGHDN, CDR2 FVKESK. Trimming removed 4 bases from V and 10 bases from J; junction bases left unmatched: 5. The CDR3 spans 14 residues. CDR3 residues: CASSPGLAGPEQFF. CDR3 sequence (DNA): TGTGCCAGCAGCCCCGGACTAGCGGGACCGGAGCAGTTCTTC.

In its sample, this clonotype was seen a few times. The rearrangement joins TRBV14 to TRBJ2-1; D may match TRBD1 or TRBD2 (5 bases each). CDR3 size: 15 residues. From germline, CDR1 is SGHDN and CDR2 FVKESK. Trimming stripped 0 bases from V and 6 bases from J, with 12 bases between. The CDR3 sequence is CASSQDHSGTNEQFF. CDR3 nucleotide sequence: TGTGCCAGCAGCCAAGATCATTCAGGGACCAATGAGCAGTTCTTC.

The V call is TRBV6-1, the J call TRBJ2-1; 8 positions agree with TRBD1. The V and J ends lost 7 bases and 2 bases, in that order; junction bases with no gene match: 7. Germline CDR1 is MNHNS and CDR2 is SASEGT. This CDR3 has 15 residues. In DNA, the CDR3 is TGTGCCAGCACCCAAGGACAGGGCCCCTACAATGAGCAGTTCTTC. Translation: CASTQGQGPYNEQFF.

This clonotype was seen more than once but under ten times. The V call is TRBV27, the J call TRBJ2-5, with TRBD1 identical over 7 bases. V gave up 4 bases and J gave up 4 bases; unmatched junction bases: 12. The CDR3 is made up of 16 amino acids. Germline CDR1 is MNHEY and CDR2 is SMNVEV (reference sequence). Here the CDR3 DNA reads TGTGCCAGCAGTTCGCTTAGACAGGGTTTAGTAGAGACCCAGTACTTC. Protein sequence: CASSSLRQGLVETQYF.

The chain couples TRBV20-1 to TRBJ1-1; no reliable D call. This CDR3 region has 15 residues. Germline-derived CDR1 and CDR2 are DFQATT and SNEGSKA (reference sequence). V was clipped by 3 bases and J by 1 base, with 15 bases between them. The CDR3 protein is CSASPTGRGNTEAFF. In DNA form, the CDR3 reads TGCAGTGCTAGCCCCACCGGTCGAGGGAACACTGAAGCTTTCTTT.

This clonotype occurred a few times. The V call is TRBV12-3 or TRBV12-4, the J call TRBJ2-7, with 9 bases matching TRBD2. Trimming cost V 6 bases and J 2 bases; bases outside gene matches: 5. This CDR3 region has 14 residues. This CDR3 is CASRVAGATYEQYF. CDR3 nucleotide sequence: TGTGCCAGCAGGGTAGCGGGGGCCACCTACGAGCAGTACTTC.

The chain is built from TRBV3-1 and TRBJ2-3, with 12 positions matching TRBD2. Germline V gene lookup returns CDR1 LGHDT and CDR2 YNNKEL (reference sequence). CDR3 length: 19 residues. V gave up 6 bases and J gave up 0 bases; unmatched junction bases: 13. The CDR3 region is CASSFLAGGRGHSTDTQYF. The DNA of the CDR3 is TGTGCCAGCAGTTTCCTAGCGGGAGGGCGGGGCCATAGCACAGATACGCAGTATTTT.

The rearrangement joins TRBV18 to TRBJ2-2; 8 bases align to TRBD2. The J segment lost 10 bases and the V segment lost 6 bases, leaving 13 bases of the junction unmatched. This CDR3 region has 15 residues. Germline V gives CDR1 KGHSH, CDR2 LQKENI. The CDR3 nucleotides are TGTGCCAGCTCGAAATGGTGGACTAGCTTCGAGGAGCTGTTTTTT. Protein: CASSKWWTSFEELFF. The entire variable domain, with the rest obtained from reference TRBV18 and TRBJ2-2, is as follows: NAGVMQNPRHLVRRRGQEARLRCSPMKGHSHVYWYRQLPEEGLKFMVYLQKENIIDESGMPKERFSAEFPKEGPSILRIQQVVRGDSAAYFCASSKWWTSFEELFFGEGSRLTVL.

The sample holds a few counts of this clonotype. The chain joins TRBV20-1 to TRBJ2-1; D unresolved. V was pared by 5 bases and J by 1 base, with 15 bases between. Germline CDR1 DFQATT, CDR2 SNEGSKA (reference sequence). The CDR3 runs to 15 residues. CDR3 sequence reads: CSALSLAVSYNEQFF. CDR3 nucleotide sequence: TGCAGTGCTCTCTCCCTGGCCGTATCCTACAATGAGCAGTTCTTC.

A word on this clonotype: Relative to the germline gene, one junction end is altered; a read error may explain this. V and J are TRBV5-1 and TRBJ2-5, with D maybe TRBD1 (7 bases). Germline loops: CDR1 SGHRS, CDR2 YFSETQ. The CDR3 is made up of 17 amino acids. The CDR3 DNA follows: TGTGCCAGCAGCTTCTTAGGGGGCGGGGCGCTACAAGAGACCCAGTACTTC. Its translation: CASSFLGGGALQETQYF.

The chain has TRBV12-3 or TRBV12-4 and TRBJ1-5; 8 nucleotides agree with TRBD1. Germline trimming cut 5 bases from V and 6 bases from J; bases unmatched to any gene: 6. This CDR3 has 14 amino acids. This CDR3 is CASSPRQGIQPQHF. In DNA form, the CDR3 reads TGTGCCAGCAGTCCCCGACAGGGGATTCAGCCCCAGCATTTT.

This clonotype was seen a handful of times. The CDR3 loop is CASRKDRASMNTEAFF. The CDR3 bases are TGTGCCAGTAGAAAAGACAGGGCAAGCATGAACACTGAAGCTTTCTTT. The V and J genes are TRBV19 and TRBJ1-1; 7 bases match TRBD1. With V trimmed by 6 bases and J by 0 bases, 10 bases remained unmatched. The CDR3 has 16 residues. CDR1 is LNHDA, CDR2 SQIVND, per germline (reference sequence).

This clonotype was counted many times. The V gene is TRBV9, the J gene TRBJ2-3; 9 positions match TRBD2. Per germline, CDR1 SGDLS and CDR2 YYNGEE. CDR3 length equals 14 residues. The V segment lost 3 bases and the J segment 5 bases; nucleotides outside the gene matches: 4. For the CDR3, the DNA is TGTGCCAGCAGCGAGCGGGGGGAGATAGATACGCAGTATTTT. Translation: CASSERGEIDTQYF.

The chain has TRBV27 and TRBJ2-7, with 9 bases matching TRBD2. The CDR3 totals 14 residues. Germline CDR1 reads MNHEY; CDR2 reads SMNVEV (reference sequence). With V trimmed by 7 bases and J by 4 bases, 8 bases remained unmatched. CDR3 loop: CASIGAGGGYEQYF. Written as DNA, the CDR3 is TGTGCCAGCATAGGGGCGGGAGGGGGGTACGAGCAGTACTTC.

This chain joins TRBV9 and TRBJ2-7; D is perhaps TRBD2 (6 bases). Trimming left V 3 bases short and J 7 bases short, with 14 bases between. Germline values: CDR1 SGDLS, CDR2 YYNGEE. This CDR3 spans 13 amino acids. CDR3 sequence: CASSGTLSGEQYF. CDR3 nucleotide sequence: TGTGCCAGCAGCGGTACTCTTAGCGGTGAGCAGTACTTC.

This clonotype has a count of ten or more. The V gene is TRBV11-1, the J gene TRBJ2-1; D not certain. CDR1 and CDR2 from the germline V gene are SGHAT and FQDESV (reference sequence). Trimming stripped 3 bases from V and 0 bases from J, with 9 bases between. CDR3 length: 15 residues. In DNA form, the CDR3 reads TGTGCCAGCAGCTTCGCCGGTAGCTCCTACAATGAGCAGTTCTTC. Translating it yields CASSFAGSSYNEQFF.

This rearrangement joins TRBV12-5 to TRBJ1-2, with D hard to call. The germline CDR1 and CDR2 sequences are LGHNT and FRNRAP. Trimming removed 0 bases from V and 3 bases from J, with 5 bases in between. The CDR3 consists of 13 residues. The CDR3 region is CASGLVPDYGYTF. CDR3 coding DNA: TGTGCTAGTGGTTTGGTACCGGACTATGGCTACACCTTC.

The chain has TRBV5-1 and TRBJ2-5; 7 bases are a match to TRBD2. CDR1 and CDR2 (germline): SGHRS, YFSETQ. This CDR3 region has 16 residues. After removal of 5 bases from V and 2 bases from J, the junction contained 12 bases not matched to a gene. The CDR3 here is CASSGNSGLNQETQYF. In DNA, the CDR3 is TGCGCCAGCAGTGGGAATAGCGGGCTCAATCAAGAGACCCAGTACTTC.

In this sample, this clonotype turned up many times. The gene calls are TRBV12-3 or TRBV12-4 and TRBJ1-2; D not resolved. V was cut by 1 base and J by 9 bases, with 12 bases left in between. The CDR3 covers 13 residues. The CDR3 region has the DNA TGTGCCAGCAGTTTAGATCGGTCTCGGAGCTACACCTTC. It yields the protein CASSLDRSRSYTF.

This clonotype has more than one count but fewer than ten. This chain joins TRBV2 and TRBJ2-7; the D gene is possibly TRBD1 (6 bases). The CDR3 has 14 amino acids. Trimming took 10 bases from V and 0 from J, leaving 16 bases between them. Germline assignment: CDR1 SNHLY and CDR2 FYNNEI. CDR3 sequence reads: CATAGQLNSYEQYF. CDR3 coding DNA: TGTGCCACCGCTGGACAGCTCAACTCCTACGAGCAGTACTTC. Combining the CDR3 with reference TRBV2 and TRBJ2-7 gives the whole variable domain EPEVTQTPSHQVTQMGQEVILRCVPISNHLYFYWYRQILGQKVEFLVSFYNNEISEKSEIFDDQFSVERPDGSNFTLKIRSTKLEDSAMYFCATAGQLNSYEQYFGPGTRLTVT.

This clonotype was seen just once. The chain has TRBV5-1 and TRBJ2-7, with D possibly being TRBD1 (6 bases). Trimming left V 2 bases short and J 4 bases short, with 19 bases between. This CDR3 contains 16 residues. The germline CDR1 and CDR2 sequences are SGHRS and YFSETQ. This CDR3 reads CASSFWGRGKLYEQYF. The CDR3 DNA is TGCGCCAGCAGCTTCTGGGGGCGAGGAAAACTTTACGAGCAGTACTTC.

V usage is TRBV5-5 and J usage is TRBJ2-3, with 7 bases matching TRBD2. Germline loops: CDR1 SGHKS, CDR2 YYEKEE (reference sequence). V shed 4 bases and J 4 bases; nucleotides not matched to a gene: 15. The CDR3 contains 17 residues. CDR3 amino acids: CASSGQRTSRGADTQYF. Here the CDR3 DNA reads TGTGCCAGCAGCGGTCAAAGGACTTCACGGGGGGCAGATACGCAGTATTTT.

A few counts support this clonotype. The genes are TRBV19 and TRBJ2-2, with D tentatively TRBD1 or TRBD2 (5 bases each). The germline V gene encodes CDR1 LNHDA and CDR2 SQIVND (reference sequence). The CDR3 has 14 amino acids. Trimming stripped 5 bases from V and 6 bases from J, with 13 bases between. In DNA, the CDR3 is TGTGCCAGTAGTCCTCTACGGGACGCCGGGGAGCTGTTTTTT. It codes for CASSPLRDAGELFF. The complete variable domain, with remaining parts taken from reference TRBV19 and TRBJ2-2, reads DGGITQSPKYLFRKEGQNVTLSCEQNLNHDAMYWYRQDPGQGLRLIYYSQIVNDFQKGDIAEGYSVSREKKESFPLTVTSAQKNPTAFYLCASSPLRDAGELFFGEGSRLTVL.

This clonotype was seen at least ten times. The chain employs TRBV30 and TRBJ2-3; D might be TRBD1 (6 bases). CDR1 and CDR2 from the germline V gene are GTSNPN and SVGIG (reference sequence). The germline V and J ends were trimmed by 3 bases and 1 base, with 8 bases remaining between them. The CDR3 sequence is 13 residues long. The CDR3 protein is CAWRPGGTDTQYF. CDR3 in DNA: TGTGCCTGGAGGCCAGGGGGCACAGATACGCAGTATTTT.

The genes are TRBV28 and TRBJ1-5, with D tentatively TRBD1 (5 bases). V was trimmed by 5 bases and J by 2 bases, leaving 28 bases between them. The CDR3 totals 20 residues. Germline-derived CDR1 and CDR2 are MDHEN and SYDVKM. The CDR3 loop reads CASSPWGGGAVGARNQPQHF. CDR3 nucleotides: TGTGCCAGCAGTCCCTGGGGGGGTGGGGCTGTCGGGGCTCGCAATCAGCCCCAGCATTTT.

This clonotype was counted ten times or more. The chain recombines TRBV9 with TRBJ2-5; TRBD2 aligns across 12 bases. The CDR3 is 17 residues long. CDR1 and CDR2 from the germline V gene are SGDLS and YYNGEE. Trimming removed 4 bases from V and 4 bases from J; junction bases left unmatched: 11. CDR3 region: CASSKTSGSLFGETQYF. The CDR3, as DNA: TGTGCCAGCAGCAAGACTAGCGGGAGCCTCTTTGGAGAGACCCAGTACTTC.

This clonotype turned up a few times. V gene TRBV28 combines with J gene TRBJ2-7; D may be TRBD1 (5 bases). With 4 bases removed from V and 5 bases from J, the gap between germline ends came to 9 bases. Germline assignment: CDR1 MDHEN and CDR2 SYDVKM. This CDR3 is 12 amino acids long. CDR3 protein: CASSSGSHEQYF. Here the CDR3 DNA reads TGTGCCAGCAGTTCAGGGTCCCACGAGCAGTACTTC.

In its sample, this clonotype was seen a few times. V is TRBV11-2 and J is TRBJ2-7, with no clear D. The CDR3 has 15 residues. Trimming pared 1 base from V and 6 bases from J, leaving 16 bases between. Germline V lookup: CDR1 SGHAT, CDR2 FQNNGV. The CDR3 protein is CASSLVRAKASEQYF. In nucleotides, the CDR3 is TGTGCCAGCAGCTTAGTACGCGCGAAGGCCTCCGAGCAGTACTTC.

V and J are TRBV7-6 and TRBJ2-5, with 7 positions matching TRBD2. Germline CDR1 SGHVS, CDR2 FNYEAQ. Trimming at V came to 2 bases and at J to 4 bases, leaving 7 bases not matched to a gene. This CDR3 contains 15 residues. The CDR3 sequence: CASSLPLAGAETQYF. Written as DNA, the CDR3 is TGTGCCAGCAGCTTACCCTTAGCGGGTGCAGAGACCCAGTACTTC.

A remark on this clonotype: Just one base apart from a much larger clone, this may be a read error. This chain uses TRBV20-1 with TRBJ2-7; 10 bases agree with TRBD2. The CDR3 runs to 14 residues. From germline, CDR1 is DFQATT and CDR2 SNEGSKA (reference sequence). The junction had 11 bases not matched to a gene; V was cut back by 5 bases and J by 7 bases. In DNA form, the CDR3 reads TGCAGTGCTTGGAGGAGCGGGAGGGCCGATGAGCAGTACTTC. As protein: CSAWRSGRADEQYF.